The next 30 T cell receptor beta chains were all read from a single sample in a study of CD8+ T cells in alopecia areata. Stated treatment: oral pan-JAK inhibitor, 5-10 mg twice daily. RNA was extracted and reverse transcribed into cDNA as the sequencing template. Some clones are missing from TCRdb's copy, which holds only in-frame ones; the method was immunoSEQ multiplex PCR. The sample comprises some 160,000 clones, about 71% of which are singletons, and 0.75% to 0.95% rests with the top ten. Source: CD4+ T cells sorted from blood, taken at week 4, from a patient treated with tofacitinib. The receptors here all came from a human donor with alopecia areata.

The chain combines TRBV9 with TRBJ1-2; perhaps TRBD1 as D (6 bases). CDR1 is SGDLS, CDR2 YYNGEE, per germline. The germline V and J ends were trimmed by 4 bases and 3 bases, with 10 bases remaining between them. The CDR3 has 13 residues. The CDR3 reads CASSRTDYYGYTF. The CDR3 DNA is TGTGCCAGCAGCAGGACAGACTACTATGGCTACACCTTC. The complete variable domain, with remaining parts taken from reference TRBV9 and TRBJ1-2, reads DSGVTQTPKHLITATGQRVTLRCSPRSGDLSVYWYQQSLDQGLQFLIQYYNGEERAKGNILERFSAQQFPDLHSELNLSSLELGDSALYFCASSRTDYYGYTFGSGTRLTVV.

The chain is built from TRBV4-2 and TRBJ2-1; D assignment may be TRBD1 or TRBD2 (5 bases each). Trimming removed 3 bases at V and 7 bases at J, with 25 bases between. CDR1 LGHNA and CDR2 YNFKEQ come from the germline V gene. The CDR3 is 18 amino acids. The CDR3 sequence: CASSHPGPLDPQVNEQFF. In nucleotides, the CDR3 is TGTGCCAGCAGCCACCCGGGACCACTAGACCCCCAAGTGAATGAGCAGTTCTTC.

This sequence joins TRBV2 and TRBJ1-1, with a possible D match to TRBD1 (5 bases). The germline V gene has CDR1 SNHLY and CDR2 FYNNEI. V dropped 7 bases and J dropped 4 bases, with 16 bases sitting between them. The CDR3 length is 14 residues. The chain's CDR3 is CASMGREGSTEAFF. CDR3 sequence (DNA): TGTGCCAGCATGGGGCGAGAAGGGAGCACTGAAGCTTTCTTT.

The V and J genes are TRBV2 and TRBJ1-2; D is uncertain. V lost 0 bases to trimming and J lost 3 bases, with 2 bases between them. The germline V gene encodes CDR1 SNHLY and CDR2 FYNNEI. The length of the CDR3 is 12 residues. CDR3 bases: TGTGCCAGCAGTGAAGCAGACTATGGCTACACCTTC. It specifies CASSEADYGYTF.

The sample holds a few counts of this clone. The chain is built from TRBV10-3 and TRBJ1-1; D is undetermined. This CDR3 contains 13 residues. Between the trimmed V and J ends, which lost 2 bases and 1 base, there was a span of 5 bases. The germline CDR1 and CDR2 sequences are ENHRY and SYGVKD. The CDR3 DNA reads TGTGCCATCAGTGAGGGCAGGAACACTGAAGCTTTCTTT. Its translation is CAISEGRNTEAFF.

This rearrangement joins TRBV9 to TRBJ2-3; 7 nucleotides align to TRBD2. V gave up 0 bases and J gave up 1 base; unmatched junction bases: 2. The germline CDR1 and CDR2 sequences are SGDLS and YYNGEE. CDR3 size: 15 residues. The DNA for the CDR3 is TGTGCCAGCAGCGTAGATCGGGGGGGCACAGATACGCAGTATTTT. Protein: CASSVDRGGTDTQYF.

Points on this clone: A junction boundary mismatches the germline segment, possibly from a read error. Other DNA sequences in this specimen translate into the identical CDR3. The chain employs TRBV10-3 and TRBJ2-5; tentatively, D is TRBD1 (6 bases). The germline V gene has CDR1 ENHRY and CDR2 SYGVKD. The CDR3 runs to 14 residues. CDR3 amino acids: CATEDSPGQETQYF. In DNA, the CDR3 is TGTGCCACAGAGGACAGTCCGGGCCAAGAGACTCAGTACTTC.

This clone was found a few times. Other DNA sequences in this specimen translate into the identical CDR3. The chain combines TRBV29-1 with TRBJ2-5; TRBD1 agrees at 7 bases. With V trimmed by 4 bases and J by 1 base, 3 bases remained unmatched. The CDR3 extends over 13 amino acids. The germline CDR1 and CDR2 sequences are SQVTM and ANQGSEA. The CDR3 protein is CSVAGQPQETQYF. The CDR3 DNA follows: TGCAGCGTTGCGGGACAGCCCCAAGAGACCCAGTACTTC.

V and J are TRBV2 and TRBJ2-5; D is unresolved. From germline, CDR1 is SNHLY and CDR2 FYNNEI. The CDR3 length is 12 residues. Trimming shortened V by 7 bases and J by 2 bases, and 8 bases separated the two germline ends. The CDR3 loop is CASTDNQETQYF. The CDR3 DNA is TGTGCCAGCACTGACAATCAAGAGACCCAGTACTTC.

V usage is TRBV7-2 and J usage is TRBJ1-2, with a tentative D call TRBD1 (5 bases). Trimming took 3 bases from V and 6 from J, leaving 17 bases between them. The CDR3 runs to 15 residues. Germline loops: CDR1 SGHTA, CDR2 FQGNSA. The CDR3 spells CASSFLGDSDHGYTF. The CDR3 DNA reads TGTGCCAGCAGCTTCTTGGGCGACAGTGATCATGGCTACACCTTC.

The CDR3 nucleotides read TGTGCCTGGAGTACCCTCCCGGGACGAAGGGTCTCCGGCTACACCTTC. Its translation: CAWSTLPGRRVSGYTF. The V gene is TRBV30, the J gene TRBJ1-2; D is possibly TRBD1 (5 bases). Germline V CDR1 and CDR2: GTSNPN, SVGIG (reference sequence). The CDR3 is 16 amino acids. Trimming shortened V by 2 bases and J by 8 bases, and 24 bases separated the two germline ends.

The V call is TRBV18, the J call TRBJ2-3, with D possibly being TRBD1 or TRBD2 (5 bases each). CDR1 KGHSH and CDR2 LQKENI come from the germline V gene. The CDR3 covers 16 residues. V was cut by 3 bases and J by 3 bases, with 16 bases left in between. DNA for the CDR3: TGTGCCAGCTCACCCCCGGGGTCGGCAGGGACAGATACGCAGTATTTT. Translated: CASSPPGSAGTDTQYF.

The CDR3 protein is CAWRGQLNQPQHF. CDR3 coding DNA: TGTGCCTGGAGGGGACAGCTCAATCAGCCCCAGCATTTT. The chain has TRBV30 and TRBJ1-5; 7 bases match TRBD1. In germline, CDR1 is GTSNPN, CDR2 SVGIG (reference sequence). J lost 3 bases, V lost 3 bases, and 2 bases had no gene match. This CDR3 has 13 amino acids.

The V call is TRBV5-6, the J call TRBJ2-1; 9 bases are a match to TRBD2. With V trimmed by 1 base and J by 9 bases, 5 bases remained unmatched. This CDR3 contains 14 residues. Germline V gives CDR1 SGHDT, CDR2 YYEEEE. This chain's CDR3 is CASSLLRGGGEQFF. In nucleotides, the CDR3 is TGTGCCAGCAGCTTGTTGCGGGGGGGCGGTGAGCAGTTCTTC.

This clone came up a few times. The chain carries TRBV9 and TRBJ1-5; D perhaps matches TRBD1 (5 bases). This CDR3 comprises 13 residues. V lost 4 bases to trimming and J lost 10 bases, with 15 bases between them. Per germline, CDR1 SGDLS and CDR2 YYNGEE. This CDR3 is CASSPSDSFPQHF. CDR3 in DNA: TGTGCCAGCAGCCCCAGTGACAGCTTCCCCCAGCATTTT.

The chain couples TRBV29-1 to TRBJ2-1; 9 bases align to TRBD1. This CDR3 is built from 15 residues. V shed 3 bases, J shed 7 bases, and the junction held 10 bases outside the gene matches. Looked up from germline, CDR1 is SQVTM and CDR2 is ANQGSEA. CDR3 residues: CSVEKTGTGWNEQFF. The DNA for the CDR3 is TGCAGCGTTGAGAAGACCGGGACAGGGTGGAATGAGCAGTTCTTC.

This clone was recorded a few times. The chain employs TRBV6-5 and TRBJ2-7; 7 nucleotides agree with TRBD1. Trimming at V came to 6 bases and at J to 4 bases, leaving 9 bases not matched to a gene. CDR3 length: 14 residues. Germline loops: CDR1 MNHEY, CDR2 SVGAGI. CDR3 nucleotide sequence: TGTGCCAGCAGCCTGGACAGGTTATTGTACGAGCAGTACTTC. This sequence encodes CASSLDRLLYEQYF.

V is TRBV29-1 and J is TRBJ2-3; 10 bases are a match to TRBD2. CDR3 length equals 14 residues. J gave up 2 bases and V 7 bases, and 6 bases lay outside the gene matches. Germline V lookup: CDR1 SQVTM, CDR2 ANQGSEA. The CDR3, as DNA: TGCAGCGCCACCAGCGGGGGGGCCACAGATACGCAGTATTTT. Translation gives CSATSGGATDTQYF.

In its sample, this clone was seen a few times. The chain has TRBV29-1 and TRBJ2-1, with 10 bases fitting TRBD1. CDR1 SQVTM and CDR2 ANQGSEA come from the germline V gene. The CDR3 consists of 13 residues. V shed 5 bases and J 12 bases; nucleotides not matched to a gene: 10. The CDR3 sequence is CSVRGTGDDLQFF. CDR3 DNA: TGCAGCGTTCGAGGGACAGGGGATGACCTGCAGTTCTTC.

V and J are TRBV10-3 and TRBJ1-1; D is undetermined. V lost 4 bases, J lost 2 bases, and 11 bases lay in between. CDR3 length equals 14 residues. CDR1 and CDR2 (germline): ENHRY, SYGVKD. The CDR3 nucleotides read TGTGCCATCAGTGGAGGCAGTGCCAACACTGAAGCTTTCTTT. It encodes CAISGGSANTEAFF.

This clone appeared once. This rearrangement joins TRBV11-1 to TRBJ2-5, with no clear D. The V end was cut by 3 bases, the J end by 4 bases, with 18 bases between. The CDR3 sequence is 16 residues long. The germline V gene encodes CDR1 SGHAT and CDR2 FQDESV (reference sequence). The CDR3 is CASSFSPSQDGETQYF. CDR3 DNA: TGTGCCAGCAGCTTTAGCCCGTCCCAGGACGGAGAGACCCAGTACTTC.

Points on this clone: Compared with germline, one end of the junction differs, possibly owing to a read error. The chain uses TRBV18 and TRBJ2-5; D uncertain. CDR1 is KGHSH, CDR2 LQKENI, per germline. The CDR3 is 15 residues long. The DNA for the CDR3 is TGTGCCAGCTCACCAGCCGGCAGTGCTGGAGAGGCCCAGTACTTC. This gives the protein CASSPAGSAGEAQYF.

This clone occurred many times. J is TRBJ1-1 and V is TRBV7-9; perhaps TRBD1 as D (5 bases). The CDR3 has 17 residues. V was shortened by 2 bases and J by 2 bases, with 18 bases between the two germline ends. The V gene's germline CDR1 is SEHNR and CDR2 FQNEAQ (reference sequence). The CDR3 loop reads CASSLPRRERGNTEAFF. The DNA for the CDR3 is TGTGCCAGCAGCTTACCCCGCAGGGAGAGGGGTAACACTGAAGCTTTCTTT.

This chain connects TRBV5-1 to TRBJ2-3; 13 bases are a match to TRBD2. Germline V gene sequence: CDR1 SGHRS, CDR2 YFSETQ. This CDR3 spans 18 amino acids. J was trimmed by 0 bases and V by 4 bases; bases with no gene match: 8. CDR3 nucleotide sequence: TGCGCCAGCAGCGCCGGACTAGCGGGGGTTACTAGCACAGATACGCAGTATTTT. Translated, it gives CASSAGLAGVTSTDTQYF.

The chain links TRBV30 to TRBJ1-5; possible D gene TRBD1, 5 bases. Germline loops: CDR1 GTSNPN, CDR2 SVGIG (reference sequence). The CDR3 runs 14 residues. The V and J ends lost 0 bases and 8 bases respectively, with 14 bases between them. The CDR3 region has the DNA TGTGCCTGGAGTGTAGGAGCGCGAGGGGAGCCCCAGCATTTT. Translating it yields CAWSVGARGEPQHF.

The gene calls are TRBV27 and TRBJ2-3; TRBD1 might be the D (5 bases). The CDR3 covers 15 residues. V gave up 5 bases and J gave up 0 bases, with 12 bases separating them. The germline V gene encodes CDR1 MNHEY and CDR2 SMNVEV (reference sequence). CDR3 residues: CASSHWGLSTDTQYF. CDR3 in DNA: TGTGCCAGCAGTCACTGGGGCCTAAGCACAGATACGCAGTATTTT.

V gene TRBV29-1 combines with J gene TRBJ2-7; 13 bases are shared with TRBD2. After removal of 6 bases from V and 7 bases from J, the junction contained 6 bases not matched to a gene. This CDR3 spans 13 amino acids. From germline, CDR1 is SQVTM and CDR2 ANQGSEA. This chain's CDR3 is CSVGGLAGKEQYF. CDR3 DNA sequence: TGCAGCGTGGGGGGACTAGCGGGGAAAGAGCAGTACTTC.

This clone has more than one count but fewer than ten. The rearrangement uses TRBV4-2 and TRBJ1-5; D might be TRBD1 (6 bases). V gave up 0 bases and J gave up 9 bases, with 15 bases separating them. Germline values: CDR1 LGHNA, CDR2 YNFKEQ. There are 15 residues in the CDR3. CDR3 region: CASSQDRQAPRPQHF. For the CDR3, the DNA is TGTGCCAGCAGCCAAGATCGACAGGCTCCGCGGCCCCAGCATTTT.

This rearrangement joins TRBV30 to TRBJ1-2; 9 bases are shared with TRBD1. V was clipped by 2 bases and J by 7 bases; unmatched bases: 5. In germline, CDR1 is GTSNPN, CDR2 SVGIG (reference sequence). The CDR3 sequence is 13 residues long. The CDR3 here is CAWSTGGKGGYTF. CDR3 bases: TGTGCCTGGAGTACAGGGGGCAAGGGTGGCTACACCTTC.

Of note for this clone: A junction end diverges from the germline sequence, so it may reflect a read error. CDR3 in DNA: TGTGCCAGCTCACCAATGTACCAAGAGACCCGGTACTTC. Encoded protein: CASSPMYQETRYF. The chain employs TRBV18 and TRBJ2-5; no clear D gene. Germline values: CDR1 KGHSH, CDR2 LQKENI. This CDR3 region has 13 residues.